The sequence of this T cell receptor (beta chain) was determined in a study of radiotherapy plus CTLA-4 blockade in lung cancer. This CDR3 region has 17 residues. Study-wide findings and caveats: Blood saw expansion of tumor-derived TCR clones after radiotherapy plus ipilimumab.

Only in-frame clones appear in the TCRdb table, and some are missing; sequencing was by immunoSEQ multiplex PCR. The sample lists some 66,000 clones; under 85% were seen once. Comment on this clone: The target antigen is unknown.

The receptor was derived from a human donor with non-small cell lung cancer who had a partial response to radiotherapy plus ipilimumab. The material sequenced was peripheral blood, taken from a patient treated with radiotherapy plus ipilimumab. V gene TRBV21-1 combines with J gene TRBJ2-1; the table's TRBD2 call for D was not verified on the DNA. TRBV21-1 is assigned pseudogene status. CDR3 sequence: CASSKKRSSGRGNEQFF. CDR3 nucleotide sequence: TGTGCCAGCAGCAAAAAACGTTCTAGCGGGAGAGGGAATGAGCAGTTCTTC.